This TCR beta chain was documented in a study of OX40 agonist ivuxolimab in advanced cancers. The overall study: The dose-escalation cohort was about 87% male, with a mean age of around 60 years, ranging roughly 23 to 90.

Sampling of blood occurred at baseline, cycle 4 day 1, and cycle 7 day 1. Germline V lookup: CDR1 SGDLS, CDR2 YYNGEE. J gave up 0 bases and V 3 bases, and 13 bases lay outside the gene matches. The CDR3 consists of 18 residues. Sequenced by immunoSEQ multiplex PCR; TCRdb stores in-frame clones only, minus some. This repertoire shows 15,000 or so clones, under 95% found once; its top ten account for over 20%. This TCR was sampled from an adult with an advanced solid tumor such as melanoma, head and neck, liver or kidney cancer. The chain links TRBV9 to TRBJ1-1; TRBD1 aligns across 8 bases. Sequencing was performed on CD4+ or CD8+ T cells sorted from blood, taken in a trial of the OX40 agonist ivuxolimab. The DNA for the CDR3 is TGTGCCAGCAGCGCTCCGCGTCAGGGACAGGATATGAACACTGAAGCTTTCTTT. It codes for CASSAPRQGQDMNTEAFF.